This TCR beta chain was profiled in a study of a mutant IDH1 vaccine in newly diagnosed glioma. Study-level background: Vaccines began 4-6 weeks after radiotherapy alone, or with temozolomide cycles. Radiotherapy, temozolomide, or both had been given previously, and both were given to most. Study conclusions and caveats: Pseudoprogression appears to have had no connection to changes in top peripheral T cell clonotypes.

The V gene lost 3 bases and the J gene lost 2 bases, with 10 bases spanning the gap. Per the germline V gene, CDR1 is SGHAT and CDR2 is FQDESV (reference sequence). CDR3 length equals 14 residues. Time point noted: week 35, safety follow-up. Vaccinated patients received 300 ug of mutant IDH1 20-mer peptide per dose, with topical imiquimod. The donors' diagnosis was new WHO grade 3 or 4 astrocytoma that was IDH1-mutant and ATRX-lost. Libraries were prepared by immunoSEQ multiplex PCR; TCRdb keeps only in-frame clonotypes and omits some of them. The sample includes more than 55,000 clones, approximately 81% of them seen just once. This clone was seen once. What it binds is not known.

The V gene is TRBV11-1, the J gene TRBJ1-2, with a possible D match to TRBD1 (6 bases). The origin of this receptor is a man aged 25-40 years with glioma. Material: PBMCs, obtained from a glioma patient whose treatment included an IDH1 peptide vaccine. The CDR3 region has the DNA TGTGCCAGCAGCTTCGACAGGTTCAACTATGGCTACACCTTC. Protein: CASSFDRFNYGYTF.